The 8 T cell receptor beta chains below were found in one sample sequenced in a study of T cells in Graves' hyperthyroidism and ophthalmopathy. From RNA transcripts, TCR beta CDR3 regions were amplified. With the HTBI primer set, the TCR CDR3 went through a first round of RT-PCR. MiXCR was run by TCRdb on the multiplex PCR reads, yielding one entry per CDR3 protein. The sample lists approximately 590,000 distinct CDR3 sequences, less than 20% occurring once. Material for sequencing was blood. The origin of the receptors is a woman aged 25-40 years with Graves' hyperthyroidism.

This clonotype was detected only a few times. The chain employs TRBV10-3 and TRBJ2-3, with a tentative D call TRBD1 (5 bases). The CDR3 has 12 amino acids. CDR1 and CDR2 from the germline V gene are ENHRY and SYGVKD. V dropped 9 bases and J dropped 0 bases, with 7 bases sitting between them. The CDR3 loop reads CAIAGSTDTQYF. CDR3 bases: TGTGCCATAGCAGGGAGCACAGATACGCAGTATTTT.

The chain joins TRBV13 to TRBJ2-7, with D hard to call. Germline V gene sequence: CDR1 PRHDT, CDR2 FYEKMQ (reference sequence). CDR3 length equals 13 residues. Trimming stripped 1 base from V and 4 bases from J, with 8 bases between. CDR3 nucleotides: TGTGCCAGCAGCTTAGCCCATTATTACGAGCAGTACTTC. Amino acid sequence: CASSLAHYYEQYF.

This clonotype occurred many times. The chain employs TRBV27 and TRBJ2-7; 9 bases are shared with TRBD1. The CDR3 has 14 residues. Germline V gene sequence: CDR1 MNHEY, CDR2 SMNVEV (reference sequence). J was trimmed by 2 bases and V by 4 bases; bases with no gene match: 3. CDR3 amino acids: CASSSRDRAYEQYF. The CDR3 nucleotides read TGTGCCAGCAGTTCGCGGGACAGGGCCTACGAGCAGTACTTC.

In this sample, this clonotype turned up many times. The CDR3, as DNA: TGTGCCAGCAGGCCCCCAGCGGGATCCAACTACGAGCAGTACTTC. Residues: CASRPPAGSNYEQYF. The V gene is TRBV2, the J gene TRBJ2-7; TRBD2 aligns across 7 bases. This CDR3 comprises 15 residues. The V gene end was trimmed by 6 bases and the J gene end by 3 bases; junction bases not matched to a gene: 11. CDR1 and CDR2 (germline): SNHLY, FYNNEI.

The table lists this clonotype with a few counts. V is TRBV29-1 and J is TRBJ2-3; no firm D call. Germline-derived CDR1 and CDR2 are SQVTM and ANQGSEA. The V end lost 4 bases, the J end lost 2 bases, and 13 bases lay between the germline ends. The CDR3 covers 14 residues. The DNA for the CDR3 is TGCAGCGTTGCACGGCTAGGTTCCACAGATACGCAGTATTTT. Protein product: CSVARLGSTDTQYF.

This clonotype has a count of ten or more. The gene calls are TRBV6-1 and TRBJ2-3, with a weak D call TRBD1 (5 bases). V was cut by 8 bases and J by 7 bases, with 13 bases left in between. This CDR3 region has 12 residues. The germline V gene has CDR1 MNHNS and CDR2 SASEGT. The DNA of the CDR3 is TGTGCCAGCTCAGGGCCCGGGCATACGCAGTATTTT. This gives the protein CASSGPGHTQYF.

The chain couples TRBV20-1 to TRBJ1-4; tentatively, D is TRBD1 (5 bases). The length of the CDR3 is 18 residues. The V and J ends lost 4 bases and 0 bases respectively, with 21 bases between them. The germline V gene encodes CDR1 DFQATT and CDR2 SNEGSKA (reference sequence). CDR3: CSAMRDGNLAATNEKLFF. The CDR3 DNA sequence: TGCAGTGCTATGCGGGACGGTAACCTTGCCGCAACTAATGAAAAACTGTTTTTT.

This clonotype was picked up many times. The chain links TRBV4-1 to TRBJ1-1; D unclear. CDR3 size: 15 residues. Looked up from germline, CDR1 is MGHRA and CDR2 is YSYEKL. V lost 0 bases and J lost 0, with 8 bases in between. CDR3 amino acids: CASSQEGSLNTEAFF. The DNA for the CDR3 is TGCGCCAGCAGCCAAGAAGGGAGTTTGAACACTGAAGCTTTCTTT.